This T cell receptor (beta chain) is drawn from a study of early T cells in non-severe SARS-CoV-2 infection. Across the study: Chains from this unsorted whole-blood bulk RNA could not be paired. General study results and limits: Comparison of clonotypes with VDJdb favored anti-spike CD8 responses while missing private and CD4 specificities.

The CDR3 is made up of 13 amino acids. Trimming pared 8 bases from V and 4 bases from J, leaving 14 bases between. Germline CDR1 reads MNHEY; CDR2 reads SVGEGT. At least ten counts were recorded for this clonotype. Its specificity is not known. The TCR library protocol attached unique molecular identifiers to the individual cDNA molecules. TCRdb called the 5' RACE reads again in MiXCR, with one record for every CDR3 protein. The sample consists of about 97,000 distinct CDR3 sequences, around 13% of them appearing once. The genes are TRBV6-2 or TRBV6-3 and TRBJ1-1; D unclear. This receptor was identified in an adult who was a healthcare worker with PCR-confirmed SARS-CoV-2 infection or an uninfected control (not recorded which). The source material was whole blood. CDR3 sequence (DNA): TGTGCCAGCCATCGATTTGAGGGCACTGAAGCTTTCTTT. Its protein is CASHRFEGTEAFF.